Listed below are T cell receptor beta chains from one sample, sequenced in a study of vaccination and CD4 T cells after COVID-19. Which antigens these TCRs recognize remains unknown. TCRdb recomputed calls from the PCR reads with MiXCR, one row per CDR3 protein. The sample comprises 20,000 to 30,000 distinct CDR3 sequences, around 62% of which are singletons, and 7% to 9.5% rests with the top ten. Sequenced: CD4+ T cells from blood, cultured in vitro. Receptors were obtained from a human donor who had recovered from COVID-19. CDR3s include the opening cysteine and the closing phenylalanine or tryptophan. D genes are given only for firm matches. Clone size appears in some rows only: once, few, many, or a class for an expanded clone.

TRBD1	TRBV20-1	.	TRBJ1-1	TGCAGTGCTAGAGATTGGGAGGACAGGGGGCGCAGGTCGGTGGACACTGAAGCTTTCTTT	CSARDWEDRGRRSVDTEAFF
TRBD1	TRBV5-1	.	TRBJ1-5	TGCGCCAGCAGCCCGGGACAGGGGACCCGAAACGGCGGGCCCCAGCATTTT	CASSPGQGTRNGGPQHF
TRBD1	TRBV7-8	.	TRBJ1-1	TGTGCCAGCAGCTTGGAGGACAGGGACAACACTGAAGCTTTCTTT	CASSLEDRDNTEAFF
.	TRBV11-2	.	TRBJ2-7	TGTGCCAGCAGCTTAGTGTCCCAGCAGTACTTC	CASSLVSQQYF
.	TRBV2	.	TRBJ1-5	TGTGCCAGCAGTGGGAACAGGCGGCGCGGGGCTAATAGCAATCAGCCCCAGCATTTT	CASSGNRRRGANSNQPQHF
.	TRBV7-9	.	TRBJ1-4	TGTGCCAGCAGCTTAAACGACAGGAGCCATGAAAAACTGTTTTTT	CASSLNDRSHEKLFF
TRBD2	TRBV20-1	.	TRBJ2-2	TGCAGTGTTCCGACTAGCGGACGTTCCGGGGAGCTGTTTTTT	CSVPTSGRSGELFF
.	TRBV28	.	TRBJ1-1	TGTGCCAGCAGTTCCGCCCCGGGGGGCACTGAAGCTTTCTTT	CASSSAPGGTEAFF
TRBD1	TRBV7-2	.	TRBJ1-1	TGTGCCAGCAGCTACAGGGGGAACACTGAAGCTTTCTTT	CASSYRGNTEAFF
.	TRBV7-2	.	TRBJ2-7	TGTGCCAGCAGCGGAACGGGACCCGTCTACGAGCAGTACTTC	CASSGTGPVYEQYF
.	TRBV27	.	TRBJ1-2	TGTGCCAGCAGTCTCGCCGGGACAAATGGCTACACCTTC	CASSLAGTNGYTF
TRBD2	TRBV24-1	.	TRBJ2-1	TGTGCCACCAGTAGGACTAGCTTGAGAAGTGAGCAGTTCTTC	CATSRTSLRSEQFF
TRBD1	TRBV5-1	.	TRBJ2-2	TGCGCCAGCAGCTTGACGGGACAGGGAGCGGGGGAGCTGTTTTTT	CASSLTGQGAGELFF
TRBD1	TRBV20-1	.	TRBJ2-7	TGCAGCTCGAAACAGGGGTTTCCCTACGAGCAGTACTTC	CSSKQGFPYEQYF
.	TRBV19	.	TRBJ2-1	TGTGCCAGTACCCTACAGGGGAGGGGTGAGCAGTTCTTC	CASTLQGRGEQFF
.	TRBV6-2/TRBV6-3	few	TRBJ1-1	TGTGCCAGCAGTTTAACCAACCGTGGGGCATTACGAAAAGCTTTCTTT	CASSLTNRGALRKAFF
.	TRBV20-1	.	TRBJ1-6	TGCAGTGGGTGCAGGGAAGTGAGTTCACCCCTCCACTTT	CSGCREVSSPLHF
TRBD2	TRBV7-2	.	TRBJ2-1	TGTGCCAGCAGCTCTAGCGGGAGGGACAATGAGCAGTTCTTC	CASSSSGRDNEQFF
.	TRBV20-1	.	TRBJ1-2	TGCAGTGCTAGGGGATCGGGGATAAGGGGCTACACCTTC	CSARGSGIRGYTF
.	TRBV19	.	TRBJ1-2	TGTGCCAGTAGGGGTCCCGGTCCTTCTCTGTATGGCTACACCTTC	CASRGPGPSLYGYTF
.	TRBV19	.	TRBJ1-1	TGTGCCAGTAGTATCGGATTGGCCGCTTTCTTT	CASSIGLAAFF
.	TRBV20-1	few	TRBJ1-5	TGCAGTGCCACACGGGGGATGGTTGATCAGCCCCAGCATTTT	CSATRGMVDQPQHF
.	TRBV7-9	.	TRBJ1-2	TGTGCCAGCAGCCGATTTGGACGAACTAACTATGGCTACACCTTC	CASSRFGRTNYGYTF
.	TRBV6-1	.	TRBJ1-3	TGTGCCAGCAGTGACAGCTACTCTGGAAACACCATATATTTT	CASSDSYSGNTIYF
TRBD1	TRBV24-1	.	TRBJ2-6	TGTGCCACCAGTGAATCCAGGACAGGGCTTCCCCACTCTGGGGCCAACGTCCTGACTTTC	CATSESRTGLPHSGANVLTF
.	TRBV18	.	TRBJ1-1	TGTGCCAGCTCCCCCGACAGGACGAACACTGAAGCTTTCTTT	CASSPDRTNTEAFF
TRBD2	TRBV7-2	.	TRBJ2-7	TGTGCCAGCAGCATTAGCGGGAGCCGCTCCTACGAGCAGTACTTC	CASSISGSRSYEQYF
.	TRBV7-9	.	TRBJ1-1	TGTGCCAGCAGCCTATTTCAACAGGGCACTGAAGCTTTCTTT	CASSLFQQGTEAFF
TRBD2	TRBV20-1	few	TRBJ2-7	TGCAGTGCTAGAGCCCGGGGTAGCGGGAGGGCCGCCTACGAGCAGTACTTC	CSARARGSGRAAYEQYF
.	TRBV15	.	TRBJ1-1	TGTGCCACCAGTCCTGCGACCGGGGGAAAAACTGAAGCTTTCTTT	CATSPATGGKTEAFF
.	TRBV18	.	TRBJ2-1	TGTGCCAGCTCAGCCCAGGGAGCTGAACGGAATGAGCAGTTCTTC	CASSAQGAERNEQFF
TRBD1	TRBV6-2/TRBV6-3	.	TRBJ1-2	TGTGCCAGCAGGCTCGGACAGGGGGCGAACTATGGCTACACCTTC	CASRLGQGANYGYTF
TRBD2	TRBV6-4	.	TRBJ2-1	TGTGCCAGCAGTCAACAGACTAGCGGAGTCCCACATGAGCAGTTCTTC	CASSQQTSGVPHEQFF
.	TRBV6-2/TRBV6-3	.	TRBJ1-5	TGTGCCAGCAGTTTAGCCGCGGCGGGCGGAGTCCCGACCCAGCATTTT	CASSLAAAGGVPTQHF
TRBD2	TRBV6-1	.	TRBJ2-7	TGTGCCAGCAGTGAAGCAGGGACTAAACCCTCCTACGAGCAGTACTTC	CASSEAGTKPSYEQYF
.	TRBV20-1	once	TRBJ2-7	TGCAGTGCAACTACTAGCTCCCGCGAGCAGTACTTC	CSATTSSREQYF
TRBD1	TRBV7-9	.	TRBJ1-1	TGTGCCAGCAGCTCCAAGGGGACAGGGGTAGAGAACACTGAAGCTTTCTTT	CASSSKGTGVENTEAFF
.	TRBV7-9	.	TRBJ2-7	TGTGCCAGCAGCCCTCCATCTGGGGCCTACGAGCAGTACTTC	CASSPPSGAYEQYF
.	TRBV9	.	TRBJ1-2	TGTGCCAGCAGCGAGACAGACTATAACCCGTATGGCTACACCTTC	CASSETDYNPYGYTF
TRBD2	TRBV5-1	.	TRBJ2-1	TGCGCCAGCAGCTTGGCCCCAGCGGGGTACAATGAGCAGTTCTTC	CASSLAPAGYNEQFF